This entry lists 20 T cell receptor beta chains sequenced from one sample in a study of Graves' ophthalmopathy and Graves' hyperthyroidism. Beta-chain TCR CDR3 regions were amplified from RNA transcripts. First-round RT-PCR with HTBI primers preceded a second-round multiplex PCR. A single record per CDR3 protein comes from TCRdb applying MiXCR to the multiplex PCR reads. Of 200,000 to 300,000 distinct CDR3 sequences in the sample, around 42% were seen once. The sample taken for sequencing was peripheral blood. Receptors were obtained from an adult man with Graves' ophthalmopathy.

This chain joins TRBV24-1 and TRBJ1-6, with 8 positions matching TRBD1. The ends lost 5 bases at V and 9 bases at J; junction bases unmatched: 17. Germline lookup yields CDR1 KGHDR and CDR2 SFDVKD. This CDR3 contains 18 residues. As DNA, the CDR3 is TGTGCCACCAGTGGGCTGTGGGGACAGGTGAAGAAGAGTTCACCCCTCCACTTT. Its translation: CATSGLWGQVKKSSPLHF.

This rearrangement joins TRBV5-1 to TRBJ1-1; the D gene is possibly TRBD1 (5 bases). There are 13 residues in the CDR3. V was clipped by 4 bases and J by 4 bases, with 11 bases between them. CDR1 is SGHRS and CDR2 is YFSETQ in the germline V gene. The CDR3 bases are TGCGCCAGCAGCCCTTATGACAGCACTGAAGCTTTCTTT. Its translation: CASSPYDSTEAFF.

The CDR3 DNA reads TGTGCCAGCAGCTTCAGCCAGGCCCCCGAGCAGTACTTC. Amino acid sequence: CASSFSQAPEQYF. The genes are TRBV5-4 and TRBJ2-7; D not resolved. V was clipped by 2 bases and J by 6 bases, with 12 bases between them. CDR1 and CDR2 (germline): SGHNT, YYREEE (reference sequence). There are 13 residues in the CDR3.

This sequence joins TRBV5-1 and TRBJ1-6, with 8 bases aligning to TRBD1. V lost 9 bases, J lost 8 bases, and 13 bases stayed unmatched. CDR3 length: 15 residues. The germline gives CDR1 SGHRS, CDR2 YFSETQ. In DNA, the CDR3 is TGCGCCACCCGACGGACAGGGCTTGATGATTCACCCCTCCACTTT. As protein: CATRRTGLDDSPLHF.

This clonotype was seen a few times. The chain employs TRBV9 and TRBJ2-5; D tentatively reads TRBD1 or TRBD2 (5 bases each). CDR3 length: 14 amino acids. CDR1 and CDR2 from the germline V gene are SGDLS and YYNGEE. V gave up 2 bases and J gave up 4 bases, with 12 bases separating them. The CDR3 region has the DNA TGTGCCAGCAGCGTGGGGGTGGTCGGAGAGACCCAGTACTTC. This gives the protein CASSVGVVGETQYF.

This clonotype was seen a few times. V is TRBV7-3 and J is TRBJ2-7; the match to TRBD2 covers 11 bases. The CDR3 sequence is 15 residues long. The ends lost 6 bases at V and 3 bases at J; junction bases unmatched: 7. CDR1 and CDR2 (germline): SGHTA, FQGTGA. Here the CDR3 reads CASRVAGGPGYEQYF. The CDR3 coding sequence is TGTGCCAGCAGAGTAGCGGGGGGGCCGGGCTACGAGCAGTACTTC.

This chain uses TRBV29-1 with TRBJ1-1; D possibly corresponds to TRBD1 (5 bases). The V gene's germline CDR1 is SQVTM and CDR2 ANQGSEA. The V and J ends lost 7 bases and 2 bases respectively, with 11 bases between them. The CDR3 is 12 amino acids. The CDR3 loop is CSAERGNTEAFF. The CDR3 region has the DNA TGCAGCGCTGAGAGGGGAAACACTGAAGCTTTCTTT.

The chain uses TRBV9 and TRBJ2-7; possible D gene TRBD1, 6 bases. CDR1 is SGDLS, CDR2 YYNGEE, per germline. V lost 0 bases to trimming and J lost 3 bases, with 16 bases between them. CDR3 length equals 16 residues. CDR3 nucleotides: TGTGCCAGCAGCGTAGACGCCGCGTTCAGGGGCTACGAGCAGTACTTC. Protein product: CASSVDAAFRGYEQYF. The full variable domain, completed using reference TRBV9 and TRBJ2-7, is DSGVTQTPKHLITATGQRVTLRCSPRSGDLSVYWYQQSLDQGLQFLIQYYNGEERAKGNILERFSAQQFPDLHSELNLSSLELGDSALYFCASSVDAAFRGYEQYFGPGTRLTVT.

The chain combines TRBV11-2 with TRBJ2-6; D is possibly TRBD2 (6 bases). Germline CDR1 reads SGHAT; CDR2 reads FQNNGV. The CDR3 runs 17 residues. V was pared by 5 bases and J by 2 bases, with 16 bases between. The CDR3 DNA is TGTGCCAGCAGCGGAGGGACTCTCAGGGCTGGGGCCAACGTCCTGACTTTC. It translates to CASSGGTLRAGANVLTF.

This clonotype was detected only a few times. This chain joins TRBV5-1 and TRBJ2-6; D remains unclear. CDR1 and CDR2 (germline): SGHRS, YFSETQ. The CDR3 totals 14 residues. Trimming took off 0 bases at V and 3 bases at J, with 4 bases between the two ends. CDR3 coding DNA: TGCGCCAGCAGCTTGGATGGTGGGGCCAACGTCCTGACTTTC. Protein sequence: CASSLDGGANVLTF.

The chain combines TRBV10-3 with TRBJ2-7, with a weak D call TRBD2 (5 bases). Between the trimmed V and J ends, which lost 3 bases and 5 bases, there was a span of 17 bases. The CDR3 has 15 amino acids. Germline CDR1 and CDR2: ENHRY and SYGVKD. In nucleotides, the CDR3 is TGTGCCATCAGTGACCGGGGATCTACGAGGGACGAGCAGTACTTC. Protein sequence: CAISDRGSTRDEQYF.

This clonotype has a handful of counts. The chain is built from TRBV20-1 and TRBJ2-3; tentatively, D is TRBD2 (6 bases). The CDR3 totals 16 residues. Trimming removed 0 bases at V and 0 bases at J, with 13 bases between. CDR1 and CDR2 from the germline V gene are DFQATT and SNEGSKA (reference sequence). In nucleotides, the CDR3 is TGCAGTGCTAGAGATCTTCTACGGGGGAGCACAGATACGCAGTATTTT. Its protein is CSARDLLRGSTDTQYF.

The J gene is TRBJ2-2, the V gene TRBV20-1, with no clear D. CDR3 length equals 15 residues. Germline CDR1 is DFQATT and CDR2 is SNEGSKA (reference sequence). V lost 0 bases and J 6 bases, leaving 14 bases between the germline ends. The CDR3 is CSARDLEEVAGELFF. The CDR3 DNA is TGCAGTGCTAGAGATTTAGAAGAGGTGGCCGGGGAGCTGTTTTTT.

V is TRBV7-3 and J is TRBJ2-2, with D possibly being TRBD1 or TRBD2 (6 bases each). Germline V lookup: CDR1 SGHTA, CDR2 FQGTGA. This CDR3 contains 14 residues. The germline V and J ends were trimmed by 8 bases and 3 bases, with 13 bases remaining between them. CDR3 DNA sequence: TGTGCCAGCCAATTGAGGGGGGACACCGGGGAGCTGTTTTTT. Translation: CASQLRGDTGELFF.

Comments on this clonotype: A read error may produce the germline difference seen at one junction end. The chain employs TRBV10-3 and TRBJ1-6, with 9 positions matching TRBD1. Per the germline V gene, CDR1 is ENHRY and CDR2 is SYGVKD. The CDR3 loop spans 15 amino acids. CDR3: CASSYRPGQGPPLHF. CDR3 sequence (DNA): TGTGCCAGCAGTTACCGACCGGGACAGGGACCACCCCTCCACTTT.

This chain uses TRBV25-1 with TRBJ1-1; perhaps TRBD1 as D (5 bases). The CDR3 covers 16 residues. Between the trimmed V and J ends, which lost 2 bases and 2 bases, there was a span of 15 bases. The germline gives CDR1 MGHDK, CDR2 SYGVNS. CDR3 coding DNA: TGTGCCAGCAGTGAAGAAGGGGCGGGGATTAACACTGAAGCTTTCTTT. As protein: CASSEEGAGINTEAFF.

The chain uses TRBV7-9 and TRBJ1-1; D remains ambiguous. The germline gives CDR1 SEHNR, CDR2 FQNEAQ (reference sequence). The CDR3 is 15 residues long. V lost 3 bases, J lost 1 base, and 12 bases lay in between. The CDR3: CASSFSGNPNTEAFF. In nucleotides, the CDR3 is TGTGCCAGCAGCTTCAGTGGAAACCCGAACACTGAAGCTTTCTTT.

V usage is TRBV20-1 and J usage is TRBJ1-1, with 8 bases fitting TRBD1. With 3 bases clipped from V and 3 bases from J, the junction kept 9 bases outside the gene matches. This CDR3 has 15 amino acids. Germline CDR1 reads DFQATT; CDR2 reads SNEGSKA (reference sequence). CDR3 sequence: CSARHRGNRYTEAFF. For the CDR3, the DNA is TGCAGTGCTAGGCACAGGGGGAATAGGTACACTGAAGCTTTCTTT.

The chain carries TRBV11-2 and TRBJ2-5; the match to TRBD2 covers 14 bases. The J segment lost 5 bases and the V segment lost 5 bases, leaving 7 bases of the junction unmatched. The CDR3 covers 16 residues. Per germline, CDR1 SGHAT and CDR2 FQNNGV. The CDR3 sequence: CASSLGLAGGLETQYF. CDR3 nucleotides: TGTGCCAGCAGCCTCGGACTAGCGGGAGGTTTGGAGACCCAGTACTTC.

The rearrangement joins TRBV2 to TRBJ1-5, with 7 bases that match TRBD1. The CDR3 spans 14 residues. The V gene's germline CDR1 is SNHLY and CDR2 FYNNEI. Trimming removed 4 bases from V and 6 bases from J; junction bases left unmatched: 6. In nucleotides, the CDR3 is TGTGCCAGCAGTGCGGAGGGGGCGAGTCAGCCCCAGCATTTT. Its protein product is CASSAEGASQPQHF.